These 11 T cell receptor beta chains were all obtained from the same sample, sequenced in a study of T cell repertoires in cytomegalovirus infection. For these receptors, no antigen is known. A single record per CDR3 protein comes from TCRdb applying MiXCR to the reads. Of about 770,000 distinct CDR3 sequences in the sample, just under 30% are singletons; the top ten hold roughly 14%. This specimen consisted of cultured CD8+ T cells from PBMCs, obtained from culture after CMV antigen stimulation. All receptors derive from a human donor in good health (CMV status not recorded). Some clones in this sample may be carry-over from other donors' samples.

The chain carries TRBV4-2 and TRBJ2-1; tentatively, D is TRBD1 (6 bases). Trimming cost V 3 bases and J 3 bases, with 9 bases left between them. CDR3 size: 14 residues. In germline, CDR1 is LGHNA, CDR2 YNFKEQ. CDR3 in DNA: TGTGCCAGCAGCCATCCGACAGGCTACAATGAGCAGTTCTTC. It translates to CASSHPTGYNEQFF.

V is TRBV4-3 and J is TRBJ1-1, with D possibly TRBD1 on 6 matching bases. The CDR3 length is 12 residues. V was cut by 1 base and J by 11 bases, with 11 bases left in between. CDR1 and CDR2 (germline): LGHNA, YSLEER. The CDR3 loop reads CASSQGYREAFF. The CDR3 DNA sequence: TGCGCCAGCAGCCAAGGGTACAGGGAGGCTTTCTTT.

V and J are TRBV19 and TRBJ1-1; a weak D match, TRBD1 (5 bases). The CDR3 length is 11 residues. V was cut by 7 bases and J by 6 bases, with 9 bases left in between. Germline V gene sequence: CDR1 LNHDA, CDR2 SQIVND (reference sequence). CDR3 DNA: TGTGCCAGTATTGCGACAGCTGAAGCTTTCTTT. Translation gives CASIATAEAFF.

The chain couples TRBV5-5 to TRBJ2-1, with 7 bases aligning to TRBD1. The CDR3 covers 15 residues. With V trimmed by 4 bases and J by 3 bases, 7 bases remained unmatched. Germline lookup yields CDR1 SGHKS and CDR2 YYEKEE (reference sequence). CDR3 in DNA: TGTGCCAGCAGCACGACAGGGTCCCTCTACAATGAGCAGTTCTTC. It translates to CASSTTGSLYNEQFF. The full variable domain, completed using reference TRBV5-5 and TRBJ2-1, is DAGVTQSPTHLIKTRGQQVTLRCSPISGHKSVSWYQQVLGQGPQFIFQYYEKEERGRGNFPDRFSARQFPNYSSELNVNALLLGDSALYLCASSTTGSLYNEQFFGPGTRLTVL.

The chain combines TRBV27 with TRBJ1-2; D perhaps matches TRBD1 (5 bases). Germline V CDR1 and CDR2: MNHEY, SMNVEV (reference sequence). This CDR3 spans 17 amino acids. The V end was cut by 5 bases, the J end by 7 bases, with 26 bases between. CDR3 nucleotides: TGTGCCAGCAGTACCTCATCCCCTGGGACCCCCTATACTGGCTACACCTTC. It codes for CASSTSSPGTPYTGYTF.

The chain combines TRBV9 with TRBJ2-2; 8 bases are a match to TRBD2. The CDR3 contains 16 residues. Per germline, CDR1 SGDLS and CDR2 YYNGEE. The junction had 5 bases not matched to a gene; V was cut back by 4 bases and J by 0 bases. The CDR3 coding sequence is TGTGCCAGCAGCCCTCCAGCGGGGGCGAACACCGGGGAGCTGTTTTTT. Translation gives CASSPPAGANTGELFF.

V gene TRBV7-8 combines with J gene TRBJ2-1; the D gene could be TRBD1 or TRBD2 (6 bases each). V lost 10 bases, J lost 4 bases, and 17 bases lay in between. The CDR3 runs 14 residues. The germline CDR1 and CDR2 sequences are SGHVS and FQNEAQ. The CDR3 DNA is TGTGCCACCAAGAACGGGGGCTTTTACAATGAGCAGTTCTTC. This translates into CATKNGGFYNEQFF.

In its sample, this clonotype was seen many times. This chain links TRBV7-6 with TRBJ2-2; D call uncertain. The V gene's germline CDR1 is SGHVS and CDR2 FNYEAQ. CDR3 size: 12 residues. V lost 6 bases and J lost 6, with 8 bases in between. The CDR3 coding sequence is TGTGCCAGCAGACAAACACCCGGGGAGCTGTTTTTT. Its protein is CASRQTPGELFF. Looking up the rest from reference TRBV7-6 and TRBJ2-2 gives the full variable domain: GAGVSQSPRYKVTKRGQDVALRCDPISGHVSLYWYRQALGQGPEFLTYFNYEAQQDKSGLPNDRFSAERPEGSISTLTIQRTEQRDSAMYRCASRQTPGELFFGEGSRLTVL.

This clonotype was detected a few times. The chain has TRBV7-9 and TRBJ2-5; D is unclear. The CDR3 runs to 13 residues. CDR1 and CDR2 (germline): SEHNR, FQNEAQ (reference sequence). V was shortened by 3 bases and J by 4 bases, with 9 bases between the two germline ends. Here the CDR3 reads CASSFKLRETQYF. CDR3 in DNA: TGTGCCAGCAGCTTTAAGCTTAGAGAGACCCAGTACTTC.

This clonotype was detected once. This rearrangement joins TRBV6-8 to TRBJ2-1; D is perhaps TRBD2 (5 bases). This CDR3 is 17 amino acids long. Germline V CDR1 and CDR2: MNHGY, SAAAGT. Deletions cut 6 bases from V and 1 base from J, with 19 bases between. In DNA, the CDR3 is TGTGCCAGCAGCCCCATCGGGCTAGCCCGATCCTACAATGAGCAGTTCTTC. Its translation: CASSPIGLARSYNEQFF.

The table lists this clonotype with a few counts. J is TRBJ1-2 and V is TRBV2; tentative D call: TRBD1 (6 bases). The length of the CDR3 is 15 residues. V lost 6 bases, J lost 3 bases, and 17 bases lay in between. CDR1 SNHLY and CDR2 FYNNEI come from the germline V gene. CDR3 sequence reads: CASRLGSGGDYGYTF. Here the CDR3 DNA reads TGTGCCAGCAGGTTAGGGTCCGGGGGCGACTATGGCTACACCTTC.